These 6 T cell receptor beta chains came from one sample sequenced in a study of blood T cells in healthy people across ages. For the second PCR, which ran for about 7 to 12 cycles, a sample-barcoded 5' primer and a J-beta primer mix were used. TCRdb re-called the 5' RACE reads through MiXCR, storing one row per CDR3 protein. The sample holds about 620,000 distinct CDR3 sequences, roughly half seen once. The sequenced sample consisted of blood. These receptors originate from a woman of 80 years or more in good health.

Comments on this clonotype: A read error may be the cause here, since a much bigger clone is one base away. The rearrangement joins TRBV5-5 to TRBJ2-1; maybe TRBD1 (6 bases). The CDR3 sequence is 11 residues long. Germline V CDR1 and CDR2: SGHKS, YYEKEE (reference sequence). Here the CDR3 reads CASYRANEEFF. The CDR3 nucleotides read TGTGCCAGCTACAGGGCCAATGAGGAGTTCTTC.

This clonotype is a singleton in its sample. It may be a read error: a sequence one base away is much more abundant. CDR3 bases: TGTGCCAGCAGTTTAAGGAGGGGTCCCAATGAGCAGTACTTC. It yields the protein CASSLRRGPNEQYF. This rearrangement joins TRBV28 to TRBJ2-7, with a possible D match to TRBD2 (6 bases). Trimming took off 2 bases at V and 7 bases at J, with 15 bases between the two ends. CDR3 length equals 14 residues. CDR1 and CDR2 from the germline V gene are MDHEN and SYDVKM.

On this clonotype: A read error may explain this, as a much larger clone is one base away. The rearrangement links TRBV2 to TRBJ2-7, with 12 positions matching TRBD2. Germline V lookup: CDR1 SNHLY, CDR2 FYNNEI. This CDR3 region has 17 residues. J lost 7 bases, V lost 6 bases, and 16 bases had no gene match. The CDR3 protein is CASRTTSGGTSPHEQYF. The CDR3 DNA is TGTGCCAGCAGGACTACTAGCGGGGGGACCTCACCCCATGAGCAGTACTTC.

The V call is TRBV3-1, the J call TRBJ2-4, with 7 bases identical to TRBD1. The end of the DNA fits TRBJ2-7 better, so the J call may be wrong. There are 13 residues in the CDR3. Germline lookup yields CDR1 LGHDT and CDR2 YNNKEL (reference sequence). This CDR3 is CASSLSDRNEQYF. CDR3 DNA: TGTGCCAGCAGCCTTTCGGACAGGAACGAGCAGTACTTC.

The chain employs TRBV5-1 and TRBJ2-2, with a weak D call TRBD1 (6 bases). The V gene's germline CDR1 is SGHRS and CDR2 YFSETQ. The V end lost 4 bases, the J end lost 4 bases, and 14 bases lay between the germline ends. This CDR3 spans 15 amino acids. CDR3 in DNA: TGCGCCAGCAGCCCCCAGACAGGTTTCACCGGGGAGCTGTTTTTT. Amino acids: CASSPQTGFTGELFF.

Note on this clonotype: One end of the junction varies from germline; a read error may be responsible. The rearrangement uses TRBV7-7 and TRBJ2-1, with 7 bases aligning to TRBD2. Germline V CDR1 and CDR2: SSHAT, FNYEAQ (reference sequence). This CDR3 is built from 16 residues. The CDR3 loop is CASSLRGGGGQNEQFF. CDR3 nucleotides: TGTGCTAGCAGCTTACGCGGCGGGGGAGGCCAGAATGAGCAGTTCTTC.